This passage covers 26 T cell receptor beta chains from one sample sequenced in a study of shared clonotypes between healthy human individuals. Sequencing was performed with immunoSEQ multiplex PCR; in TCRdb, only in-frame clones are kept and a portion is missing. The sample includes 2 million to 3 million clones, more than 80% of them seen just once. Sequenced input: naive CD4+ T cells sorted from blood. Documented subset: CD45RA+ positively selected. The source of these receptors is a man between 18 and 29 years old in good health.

This chain's CDR3 is CASSEAGGQRYSYNEQFF. CDR3 sequence (DNA): TGCGCCAGCAGTGAGGCTGGGGGACAGCGATATTCCTACAATGAGCAGTTCTTC. This rearrangement joins TRBV10-2 to TRBJ2-1; 7 bases map to TRBD1. The germline CDR1 and CDR2 sequences are WSHSY and SAAADI. The CDR3 has 18 amino acids. The V segment lost 2 bases and the J segment 1 base; nucleotides outside the gene matches: 11.

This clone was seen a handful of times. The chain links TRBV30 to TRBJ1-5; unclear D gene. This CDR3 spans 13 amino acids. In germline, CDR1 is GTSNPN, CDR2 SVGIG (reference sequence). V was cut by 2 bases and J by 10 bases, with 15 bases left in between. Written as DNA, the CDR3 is TGTGCCTGGAGTAGCGGGCAGTTTTCTCCCCAGCATTTT. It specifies CAWSSGQFSPQHF.

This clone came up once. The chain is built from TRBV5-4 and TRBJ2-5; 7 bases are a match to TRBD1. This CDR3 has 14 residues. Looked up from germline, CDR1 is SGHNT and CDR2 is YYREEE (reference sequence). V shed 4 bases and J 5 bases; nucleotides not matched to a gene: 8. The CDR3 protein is CASSAGTASETQYF. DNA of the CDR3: TGTGCCAGCAGCGCCGGGACAGCATCGGAGACCCAGTACTTC.

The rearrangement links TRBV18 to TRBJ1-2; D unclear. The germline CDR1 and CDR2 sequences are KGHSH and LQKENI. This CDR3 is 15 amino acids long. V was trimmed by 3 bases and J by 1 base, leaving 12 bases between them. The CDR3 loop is CASSPTVEGNYGYTF. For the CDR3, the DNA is TGTGCCAGCTCACCGACCGTAGAGGGTAACTATGGCTACACCTTC.

DNA of the CDR3: TGTGCCAGCACCCCATACGGACTAGCGGGAGCCGGGGAGCTGTTTTTT. It codes for CASTPYGLAGAGELFF. V gene TRBV13 combines with J gene TRBJ2-2; TRBD2 agrees at 13 bases. The CDR3 has 16 residues. V trimming: 7 bases; J trimming: 6 bases; junction bases outside the gene matches: 8. Germline V lookup: CDR1 PRHDT, CDR2 FYEKMQ (reference sequence).

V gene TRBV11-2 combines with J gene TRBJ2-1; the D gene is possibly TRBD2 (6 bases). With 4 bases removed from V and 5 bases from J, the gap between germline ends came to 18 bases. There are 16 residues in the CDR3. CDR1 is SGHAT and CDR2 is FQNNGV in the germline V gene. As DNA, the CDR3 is TGTGCCAGCAGCTCACTAGGCGGGGTCTACGACAATGAGCAGTTCTTC. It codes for CASSSLGGVYDNEQFF.

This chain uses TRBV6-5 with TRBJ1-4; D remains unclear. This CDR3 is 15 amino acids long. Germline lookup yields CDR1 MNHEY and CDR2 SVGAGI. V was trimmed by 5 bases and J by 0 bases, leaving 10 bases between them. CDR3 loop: CASSRSTPTNEKLFF. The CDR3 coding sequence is TGTGCCAGCAGTCGATCCACCCCAACTAATGAAAAACTGTTTTTT.

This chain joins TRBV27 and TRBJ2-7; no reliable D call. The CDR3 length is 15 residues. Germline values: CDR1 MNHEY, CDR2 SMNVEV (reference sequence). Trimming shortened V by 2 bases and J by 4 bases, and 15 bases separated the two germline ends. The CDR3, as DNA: TGTGCCAGCAGTTTAGGTGTCGGGCAGAGATACGAGCAGTACTTC. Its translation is CASSLGVGQRYEQYF.

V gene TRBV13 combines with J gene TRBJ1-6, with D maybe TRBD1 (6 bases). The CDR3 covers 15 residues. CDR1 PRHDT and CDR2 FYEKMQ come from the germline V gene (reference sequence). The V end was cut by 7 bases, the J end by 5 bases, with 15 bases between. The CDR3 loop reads CASIRQGWDNSPLHF. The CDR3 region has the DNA TGTGCCAGCATCCGGCAGGGGTGGGATAATTCACCCCTCCACTTT.

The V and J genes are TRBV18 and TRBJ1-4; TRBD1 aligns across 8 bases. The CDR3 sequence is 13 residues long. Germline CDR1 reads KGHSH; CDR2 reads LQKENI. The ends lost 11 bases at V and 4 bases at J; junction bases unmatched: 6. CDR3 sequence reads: CAVQGALNEKLFF. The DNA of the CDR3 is TGTGCCGTCCAGGGGGCCCTTAATGAAAAACTGTTTTTT.

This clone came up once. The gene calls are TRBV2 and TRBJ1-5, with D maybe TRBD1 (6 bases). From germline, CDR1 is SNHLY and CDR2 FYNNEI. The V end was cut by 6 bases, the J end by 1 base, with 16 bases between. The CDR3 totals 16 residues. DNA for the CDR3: TGTGCCAGCAGCCCACTCGGGGGCGGGAGCAATCAGCCCCAGCATTTT. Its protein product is CASSPLGGGSNQPQHF.

The CDR3 here is CASSTRFDGSTQYF. CDR3 bases: TGTGCCAGCAGTACGAGATTCGACGGGAGTACGCAGTATTTT. This sequence joins TRBV6-1 and TRBJ2-3; possibly TRBD2 for D (6 bases). The CDR3 sequence is 14 residues long. Germline V CDR1 and CDR2: MNHNS, SASEGT. Between the trimmed V and J ends, which lost 5 bases and 8 bases, there was a span of 17 bases.

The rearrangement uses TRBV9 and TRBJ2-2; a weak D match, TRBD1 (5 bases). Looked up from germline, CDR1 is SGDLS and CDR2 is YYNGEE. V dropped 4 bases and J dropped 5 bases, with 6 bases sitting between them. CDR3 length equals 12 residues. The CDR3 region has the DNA TGTGCCAGCAGCTCAGGGACCGGGGAGCTGTTTTTT. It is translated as CASSSGTGELFF. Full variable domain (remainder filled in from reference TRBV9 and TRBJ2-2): DSGVTQTPKHLITATGQRVTLRCSPRSGDLSVYWYQQSLDQGLQFLIQYYNGEERAKGNILERFSAQQFPDLHSELNLSSLELGDSALYFCASSSGTGELFFGEGSRLTVL.

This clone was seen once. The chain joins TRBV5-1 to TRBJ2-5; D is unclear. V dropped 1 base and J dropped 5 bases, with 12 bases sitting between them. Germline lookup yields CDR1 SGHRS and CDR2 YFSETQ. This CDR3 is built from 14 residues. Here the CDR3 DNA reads TGCGCCAGCAGCTTGAAGGTTGGGTTGGAGACCCAGTACTTC. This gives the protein CASSLKVGLETQYF.

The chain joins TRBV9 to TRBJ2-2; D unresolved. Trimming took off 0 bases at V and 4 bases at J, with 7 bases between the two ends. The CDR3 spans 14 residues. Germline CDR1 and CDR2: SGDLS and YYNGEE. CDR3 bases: TGTGCCAGCAGCGTAGGGGTGCTCACCGGGGAGCTGTTTTTT. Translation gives CASSVGVLTGELFF. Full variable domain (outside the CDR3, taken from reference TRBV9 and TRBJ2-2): DSGVTQTPKHLITATGQRVTLRCSPRSGDLSVYWYQQSLDQGLQFLIQYYNGEERAKGNILERFSAQQFPDLHSELNLSSLELGDSALYFCASSVGVLTGELFFGEGSRLTVL.

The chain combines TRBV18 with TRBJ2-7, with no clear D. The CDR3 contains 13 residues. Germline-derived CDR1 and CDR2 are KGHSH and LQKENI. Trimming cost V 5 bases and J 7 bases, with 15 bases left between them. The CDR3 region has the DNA TGTGCCAGCTCAGATCGCAGAGAAGGGGAGCAGTACTTC. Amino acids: CASSDRREGEQYF.

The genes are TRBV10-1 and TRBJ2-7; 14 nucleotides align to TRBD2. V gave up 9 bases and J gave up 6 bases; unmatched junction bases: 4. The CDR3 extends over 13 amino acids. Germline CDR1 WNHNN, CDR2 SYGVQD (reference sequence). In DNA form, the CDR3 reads TGCGCCAGGACTAGCGGGAGGGCCCCCGAGCAGTACTTC. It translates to CARTSGRAPEQYF.

The CDR3 reads CASSERDRTDTQYF. The CDR3 DNA sequence: TGTGCCAGCAGTGAAAGGGATAGGACAGATACGCAGTATTTT. The chain is built from TRBV25-1 and TRBJ2-3; D uncertain. The germline gives CDR1 MGHDK, CDR2 SYGVNS. Trimming shortened V by 2 bases and J by 3 bases, and 9 bases separated the two germline ends. This CDR3 region has 14 residues.

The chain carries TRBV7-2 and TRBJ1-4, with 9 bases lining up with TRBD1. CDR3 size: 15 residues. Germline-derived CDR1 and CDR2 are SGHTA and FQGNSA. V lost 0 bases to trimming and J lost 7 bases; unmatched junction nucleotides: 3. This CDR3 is CASSLAGQGAEKLFF. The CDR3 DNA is TGTGCCAGCAGCTTAGCGGGACAGGGTGCTGAAAAACTGTTTTTT.

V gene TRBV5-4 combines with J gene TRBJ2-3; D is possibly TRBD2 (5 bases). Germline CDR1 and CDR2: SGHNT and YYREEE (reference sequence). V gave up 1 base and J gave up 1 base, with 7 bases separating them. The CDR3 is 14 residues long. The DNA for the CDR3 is TGTGCCAGCAGCTTGAACGGGGGCACAGATACGCAGTATTTT. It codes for CASSLNGGTDTQYF.

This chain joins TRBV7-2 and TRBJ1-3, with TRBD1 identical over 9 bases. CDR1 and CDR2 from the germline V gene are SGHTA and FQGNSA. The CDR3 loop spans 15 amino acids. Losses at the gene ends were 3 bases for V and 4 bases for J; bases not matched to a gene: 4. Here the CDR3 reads CASSFGTGKGNTIYF. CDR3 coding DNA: TGTGCCAGCAGCTTTGGGACAGGGAAAGGAAACACCATATATTTT.

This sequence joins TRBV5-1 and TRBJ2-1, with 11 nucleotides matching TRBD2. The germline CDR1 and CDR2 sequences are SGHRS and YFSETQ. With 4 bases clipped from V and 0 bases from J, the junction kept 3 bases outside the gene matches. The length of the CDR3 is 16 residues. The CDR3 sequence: CASSLAGGLSYNEQFF. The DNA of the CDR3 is TGCGCCAGCAGCCTAGCGGGGGGCCTCTCCTACAATGAGCAGTTCTTC.

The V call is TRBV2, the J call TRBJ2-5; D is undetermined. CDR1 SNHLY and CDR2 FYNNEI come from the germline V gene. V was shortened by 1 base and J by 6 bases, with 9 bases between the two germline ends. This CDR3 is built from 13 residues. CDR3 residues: CASSEELLQTQYF. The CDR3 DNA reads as TGTGCCAGCAGTGAAGAGCTTTTGCAGACCCAGTACTTC. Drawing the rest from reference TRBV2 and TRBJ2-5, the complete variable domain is EPEVTQTPSHQVTQMGQEVILRCVPISNHLYFYWYRQILGQKVEFLVSFYNNEISEKSEIFDDQFSVERPDGSNFTLKIRSTKLEDSAMYFCASSEELLQTQYFGPGTRLLVL.

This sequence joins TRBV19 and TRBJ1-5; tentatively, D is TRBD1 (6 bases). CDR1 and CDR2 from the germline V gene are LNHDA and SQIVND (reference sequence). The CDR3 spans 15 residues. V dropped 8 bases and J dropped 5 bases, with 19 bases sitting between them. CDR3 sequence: CASLPFQGRDQPQHF. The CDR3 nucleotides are TGTGCCAGTCTTCCATTTCAGGGGCGGGATCAGCCCCAGCATTTT.

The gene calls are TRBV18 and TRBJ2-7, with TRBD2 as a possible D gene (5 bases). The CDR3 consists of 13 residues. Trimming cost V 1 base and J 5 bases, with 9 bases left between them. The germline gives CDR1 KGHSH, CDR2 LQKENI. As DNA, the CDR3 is TGTGCCAGCTCACCACGGTCGGGGAACGAGCAGTACTTC. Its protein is CASSPRSGNEQYF.

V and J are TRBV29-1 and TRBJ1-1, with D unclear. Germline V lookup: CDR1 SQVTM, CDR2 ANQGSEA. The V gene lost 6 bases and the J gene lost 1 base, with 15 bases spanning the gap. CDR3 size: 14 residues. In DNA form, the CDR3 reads TGCAGCGTCGGATCATACTTATGGAACACTGAAGCTTTCTTT. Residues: CSVGSYLWNTEAFF.